These 8 T cell receptor beta chains came from one sample sequenced in a study of blood T cells in healthy people across ages. Primed by a sample-barcoded 5' primer and a J-beta primer mix, a second PCR proceeded for about 6 to 12 cycles. In TCRdb, the 5' RACE reads were re-called with MiXCR into one record per CDR3 protein. Of roughly 1.6 million distinct CDR3 sequences listed, about 31% are singletons. The specimen sequenced was blood. These receptors were taken from a woman aged 25 to 45 in good health.

This clonotype was detected a few times. The genes are TRBV7-2 and TRBJ2-1; 7 bases agree with TRBD2. The CDR3 length is 16 residues. Trimming at V came to 5 bases and at J to 3 bases, leaving 10 bases not matched to a gene. Germline CDR1 reads SGHTA; CDR2 reads FQGNSA. In DNA form, the CDR3 reads TGTGCCAGCAGCCGGGATGGGACTACCGACTACAATGAGCAGTTCTTC. As protein: CASSRDGTTDYNEQFF.

The CDR3 reads CASSIDRWARPNEQFF. In DNA form, the CDR3 reads TGTGCCAGTAGTATAGATCGTTGGGCCCGCCCTAATGAGCAGTTCTTC. The chain uses TRBV19 and TRBJ2-1; D is unclear. The CDR3 consists of 16 residues. V shed 0 bases and J shed 7 bases, with 16 bases lying between them. Germline V gene sequence: CDR1 LNHDA, CDR2 SQIVND (reference sequence).

The table lists this clonotype with a few counts. V is TRBV27 and J is TRBJ2-3; D is undetermined. Germline CDR1 and CDR2: MNHEY and SMNVEV (reference sequence). Trimming stripped 3 bases from V and 6 bases from J, with 19 bases between. This CDR3 region has 16 residues. As DNA, the CDR3 is TGTGCCAGCAGTTTGTCGGAGACGGTTCTTCGGGATACGCAGTATTTT. This codes for CASSLSETVLRDTQYF.

The chain carries TRBV9 and TRBJ2-5; 12 bases are shared with TRBD2. Germline V gene sequence: CDR1 SGDLS, CDR2 YYNGEE. The CDR3 covers 18 residues. V shed 0 bases, J shed 3 bases, and the junction held 9 bases outside the gene matches. CDR3 bases: TGTGCCAGCAGCGTAGAGGCTAGCGGGAGGGCCGGGGAAGAGACCCAGTACTTC. This codes for CASSVEASGRAGEETQYF.

The J gene is TRBJ2-7, the V gene TRBV9, with 7 bases identical to TRBD2. The CDR3 has 16 amino acids. V was clipped by 3 bases and J by 6 bases; unmatched bases: 15. The germline V gene encodes CDR1 SGDLS and CDR2 YYNGEE. The CDR3 nucleotides are TGTGCCAGCAGCGAGCGCCGGGGAGGGTCCAGTGGCGAGCAGTACTTC. It specifies CASSERRGGSSGEQYF.

The V call is TRBV2, the J call TRBJ2-2; unclear D gene. Germline V gene data show CDR1 as SNHLY and CDR2 as FYNNEI. The CDR3 covers 15 residues. Trimming cost V 0 bases and J 4 bases, with 9 bases left between them. This CDR3 is CASSEALLGTGELFF. CDR3 coding DNA: TGTGCCAGCAGTGAAGCGCTTCTGGGCACCGGGGAGCTGTTTTTT.

The gene calls are TRBV28 and TRBJ1-5; D is possibly TRBD1 (6 bases). CDR3 size: 15 residues. Germline V gene data show CDR1 as MDHEN and CDR2 as SYDVKM. The ends were cut back, 4 bases at V and 2 bases at J, with 12 bases in the middle. The CDR3, as DNA: TGTGCCAGCAGTTCAGGGGCGGCGGGCAATCAGCCCCAGCATTTT. The encoded protein is CASSSGAAGNQPQHF.

This clonotype showed up just a few times. This chain uses TRBV7-3 with TRBJ2-7; 7 bases align to TRBD2. V lost 2 bases, J lost 0 bases, and 1 base stayed unmatched. The CDR3 runs 14 residues. Germline V gene lookup returns CDR1 SGHTA and CDR2 FQGTGA. CDR3 sequence reads: CASSLERDSYEQYF. DNA for the CDR3: TGTGCCAGCAGCTTAGAGCGGGACTCCTACGAGCAGTACTTC.